The 2 T cell receptor beta chains listed next were all sequenced from one sample in a study of T cells in tumors after PD-1 blockade. Time point specified: first of two post-therapy site-matched biopsies roughly 2 months apart. Libraries were prepared by immunoSEQ multiplex PCR; TCRdb keeps only in-frame clonotypes and omits some of them. The sample consists of 2,000 to 3,000 clones, roughly two thirds of them appearing once. The source was tumor tissue, collected after anti-PD-1 treatment. The receptors here all came from a human donor with basal cell carcinoma.

This clone was detected once. The rearrangement joins TRBV25-1 to TRBJ1-2, with D perhaps TRBD1 (6 bases). CDR3 length equals 15 residues. CDR1 is MGHDK, CDR2 SYGVNS, per germline. Trimming left V 1 base short and J 4 bases short, with 13 bases between. Written as DNA, the CDR3 is TGTGCCAGCAGTGAATCCAGGGGAAACGGCTATGGCTACACCTTC. Encoded protein: CASSESRGNGYGYTF.

V usage is TRBV6-1 and J usage is TRBJ1-5; D ambiguous. This CDR3 has 14 residues. V gave up 5 bases and J gave up 0 bases, with 8 bases separating them. Per germline, CDR1 MNHNS and CDR2 SASEGT. Here the CDR3 reads CASSYRGSNQPQHF. In DNA form, the CDR3 reads TGTGCCAGCAGTTATCGGGGTAGCAATCAGCCCCAGCATTTT.